This TCR beta chain comes out of a study of cytomegalovirus exposure and HLA in healthy donors (dated by TCRdb to between 2016 and 2019). For the study in its entirety: In an earlier analysis of 587 of the donors, 250 to 300 Gb of sequence data and 90 million to 120 million unique TCR beta sequences from about 180 million T cells were reported. Around 320 gigabases of sequencing data and 70 million to 85 million unique TCR sequences were included in an early release covering about 700 HLA-typed donors. Among the roughly 400 genotyped donors, about 83% belonged to the genetic ancestry cluster associated with self-reported Caucasian donors. The study aimed to test whether signatures of past pathogen exposure could be identified by cataloging public T cell receptors. The study used immunosequencing to profile the T cell repertoires of 666 subjects and linked those repertoires to cytomegalovirus serostatus. In addition to the first cohort of 666 subjects, a separate validation cohort of around 110 different subjects was used. The study combined high-throughput TCR immunosequencing, statistical association of individual TCRs with disease status, and machine learning to predict cytomegalovirus infection status. A later analysis re-examined previously published TCR beta repertoires from roughly 720 donors and added high-resolution HLA genotyping to investigate patterns of TCR occurrence. Rather than using new phenotypic data, the later analysis identified candidate immune exposures from TCR beta sequences and from how often those sequences occurred across donors. An earlier analysis of around 580 of the donors used high-throughput TCR beta sequencing to judge whether each TCR beta V gene segment behaved as functional or pseudogenic. Donor age, sex, ethnicity and CMV serostatus were compiled alongside the repertoire data. Genome-wide SNP genotypes for about 65% of the roughly 670 donors were used in a later genetic analysis, which treated that subset as a discovery cohort. All discovery cohort repertoires had been generated using a single sequencing platform. HLA typing included class I and class II loci at four-digit resolution. The number of donors typed differed by locus, with roughly 620-630 for A, B, C, DRB1 and DQB1, around 500 for DQA1, approximately 570 for DPA1, and under 490 for DPB1. Roughly 5 DR-DQ haplotypes were handled as single units for association and clustering, since linkage in the cohort was strong. Across approximately 400 genotyped donors of the cohort, an average of about 240,000 unique TCR beta nucleotide sequences per donor were sequenced, and around 20% of those sequences were non-productive.

The cohort comprised hundreds of healthy bone marrow donors. At the time of sampling, all cohort members were nominally healthy, though unrecorded immune exposures were likely present. The donor tested CMV seropositive, placing the donor among the approximately 290 seropositive members of the cohort. Every donor gave a peripheral blood sample, and the peripheral blood mononuclear cells from that sample were used for TCR beta sequencing. Genomic DNA extraction from the blood cell samples was performed with the Qiagen DNeasy Blood Extraction Kit. The library was made by the immunoSEQ multiplex PCR assay. The multiplex PCR relied on a mix of 60 forward primers for TCR Vbeta segments and 13 reverse primers for TCR Jbeta segments. The CDR3 region of rearranged TCR beta genes was amplified from genomic DNA with a multiplex PCR assay. The Illumina HiSeq System was used to sequence the amplified TCR beta libraries as 87-base-pair reads. On the authors' methods: A later analysis counted about 82 million unique TCR beta chains across the 500 to 850 repertoires, and roughly 10 million of these chains were shared by at least two donors. Raw reads were error-corrected and collapsed into unique sequences by a nearest-neighbor algorithm in which closely related sequences were merged to remove PCR and sequencing errors. V, D and J gene segments were assigned by aligning CDR3 sequences to IMGT reference sequences. Each retained sequence needed at least a six-nucleotide match to both a V gene segment and a J gene segment. A rearrangement counted as productive if the CDR3 had no stop codons and remained in frame with V and J, and every other rearrangement counted as non-productive. Following IMGT convention, CDR3 was defined as the stretch from the second conserved V-encoded cysteine to the conserved J-encoded phenylalanine. Sequences without an unambiguous match to a single V gene segment were excluded from the earlier analysis of approximately 560 of the donors. An earlier analysis of fewer than 750 of the donors classified V segments as functional when productive rearrangements were above 56.7% and as segregating when the standard deviation between donors was above 5%. A statistical classification framework was developed to diagnose cytomegalovirus status using the catalog of TCR beta chain sequences. V and J gene assignment, in a later analysis, came from comparing TCR nucleotide sequences with IMGT/GENE-DB human TR gene sequences. In a later analysis, CDR3 sequences and most-parsimonious VDJ recombination scenarios were assigned using the TCRdist pipeline. In a later analysis, each TCR beta chain was defined by its CDR3 amino acid sequence together with its V-gene family, and reads without a unique V-gene family were excluded. A later analysis removed 550 to 650 highly shared, low-generation-probability nucleotide sequences to deal with suspected cross-contamination and a sequencing artifact. For each public chain, a later analysis derived a clonal expansion index from normalized ranks of inferred template counts within each repertoire. A later analysis computed generation probabilities with a VDJ recombination model fitted to out-of-frame rearrangements, and checked the results against IGoR. In a later analysis, TCR-TCR, TCR-HLA and TCR-CMV co-occurrence was scored with hypergeometric tests, and a repertoire-size bias correction was applied to TCR pairs. To estimate false discovery rates, a later analysis permuted the HLA or CMV assignments 20 times. In a later analysis, co-occurring TCRs were grouped with DBSCAN, and TCRdist sequence similarity was added when clustering was performed within HLA-allele-positive subsets. Repertoires with fewer than 30,000 or more than 120,000 public chains, plus five repertoires with anomalous nucleotide sharing, were excluded from co-occurrence clustering. The table comes from immuneACCESS by way of TCRdb, which keeps in-frame sequences with V and J called. Part of the clones is missing from these tables; in studies checked, under half for an unresolved V gene and the rest for unknown reasons. V and J calls and clone size are copied from that table; D and trimming were computed from the DNA. Recorded for this sample are about 160,000 clones; roughly 78% of them occurred a single time. The ten largest clones add up to roughly 6% of the sample.

The full study reports these points: It was suggested by the authors that the approach could potentially be generalized to other disease states and immunological phenotypes. Compared with the approximately 600-donor mean, donors in an Asian-associated ancestry cluster had fewer N-insertions in productive TCRs, according to a later genetic analysis. In a later analysis, the rate of TCR association differed among HLA loci, with DRB1 alleles having the most associated TCRs and HLA-C alleles having the fewest. Several of the top co-occurrence clusters appeared to be linked to parvovirus B19, influenza, CMV and Epstein-Barr virus, according to a later analysis. Strong co-occurrence of HLA alleles, especially DR and DQ, made assigning TCR associations to individual alleles difficult. Because counts were too low, 15 to 20 rarely observed V segments, including chromosome 9 orphons, were excluded from the earlier analysis of 587 of the donors. The cohort was sequenced for TCR beta chains only, and without alpha or paired-chain data the features that could be detected were limited. A later analysis found that HLA-associated TCR beta chains were more clonally expanded and had lower generation probabilities than equally common non-associated chains. A later genetic analysis associated a missense DCLRE1C variant with V-gene and J-gene trimming of TCR beta chains, and an independent cohort replicated the association. In a later analysis, some 18,000 TCR beta sequences were associated with specific HLA alleles at a false discovery rate of 0.05. Roughly uniform sequencing depth across donors was assumed in presence/absence analyses, although this assumption may not hold. A further reported finding was that TCR beta sequences accurately predicted the HLA-A and HLA-B alleles for most subjects in the first cohort. Linkage disequilibrium might explain the correlated functional status among segregating V segments, but an unknown experimental factor could not be ruled out. In the study, about 150 TCR beta chains were listed as associated with cytomegalovirus. An earlier analysis of 587 of the donors showed that most TCR beta V segments appeared in productive rearrangements either about 90% or about 30% of the time, which broadly matched IMGT annotations. Most TCR sequences were observed very rarely across donors, whereas some public TCRs were present in many individuals. CMV serostatus was the only immune exposure information available for the cohort. Some IMGT-functional V segments, including TRBV6-2 and TRBV6-3, could not be distinguished by the 87-base-pair reads and were therefore excluded. In vitro tests confirmed that a few of the cytomegalovirus-associated TCR beta chains recognize cytomegalovirus antigens. A cluster of highly shared sequence variants was judged likely to represent a technical artifact of the sequencing pipeline. The classifier was reported to diagnose cytomegalovirus status with high specificity and sensitivity in both the original cohort and the validation cohort. A later analysis found that most CMV-associated TCR beta chains appeared HLA-restricted, with HLA associations seemingly driven largely by CMV exposure. Because HLA typing was missing for some donors at each locus, association tests included only the typed subset.

In the germline V gene, CDR1 corresponds to MDHEN and CDR2 to SYDVKM. From the cysteine up to the phenylalanine, the CDR3 has a length of 11 residues. The DNA shown is the 33-base CDR3, in frame from base 1. Between the V and J ends, shortened by 9 bases and 0 bases respectively, the junction contains 4 bases. A note on this clone: Its antigen remains unidentified. Nothing much larger sits one base from this clone, and base qualities are not available.

The sequence was obtained from a man aged 45 to 65 in good health and CMV-seropositive. Recombination linked TRBV28 to TRBJ2-3; no D segment can be confidently identified. The sample comprised PBMCs. The CDR3 sequence is CASTSTDTQYF. At the DNA level, the sequence is TGTGCCAGTACTAGCACAGATACGCAGTATTTT.